The clone carrying this T cell receptor (beta chain) was seen a few times. The antigen remains unidentified. The data stem from a study of PD-L1 blockade in urothelial cancer. Study background: Patients had undergone 0 to 3 prior chemotherapy regimens. A median blood sample held about 140,000 T cells and about 78,000 unique TCRs.

Some clones are missing from TCRdb's copy, which holds only in-frame ones; the method was immunoSEQ multiplex PCR. The table shows approximately 50,000 clones, with 84% occurring only once. CDR1 and CDR2 from the germline V gene are GTSNPN and SVGIG (reference sequence). The CDR3 consists of 10 residues. V lost 7 bases and J lost 10; bases outside the gene matches: 5. Overall study findings and caveats: Prediction of better survival came from below-median pretreatment blood TCR clonality.

Time point of the sample: pretreatment peripheral blood. The TCR originated in a man between 50 and 59 years old with urothelial cancer. Sequences were derived from PBMCs, sampled around atezolizumab (anti-PD-L1) treatment. This sequence joins TRBV30 and TRBJ1-1; TRBD1 aligns across 8 bases. For the CDR3, the DNA is TGTGCCTCCCAGGGGGCTGGAGCTTTCTTT. Amino acid sequence: CASQGAGAFF.